This TCR beta chain comes out of a study of cytomegalovirus exposure and HLA in healthy donors. General study results and limits: The study put under 200 TCR beta chains on its list as cytomegalovirus-associated.

This PCR relied on a set of 60 Vbeta primers and 13 Jbeta primers. The method was immunoSEQ multiplex PCR; TCRdb's version includes in-frame clones alone and lacks a portion of them. The table lists roughly 200,000 clones, around 80% of them singletons. About this clone itself: Its target is not known.

V lost 0 bases and J lost 4, with 9 bases in between. Germline-derived CDR1 and CDR2 are WNHNN and SYGVQD (reference sequence). CDR3 length equals 14 residues. Sequenced input: PBMCs. The V call is TRBV10-1, the J call TRBJ2-5; D uncertain. The clonotype originates from a man between 25 and 39 years old in good health and CMV-seronegative. The CDR3 protein is CASSESQTRETQYF. CDR3 bases: TGCGCCAGCAGTGAGTCTCAGACACGAGAGACCCAGTACTTC.